Shown below are 18 T cell receptor beta chains from a single sample sequenced in a study of control samples from healthy donors and cancer patients. Data came from immunoSEQ multiplex PCR; TCRdb stores just in-frame clones and leaves some out. The sample lists about 80,000 clones; around 83% were seen once. Sequenced: PBMCs. The receptor set was obtained from a man aged 55 to 70 with head and neck cancer.

This chain links TRBV9 with TRBJ1-6, with a weak D call TRBD1 (6 bases). Between the trimmed V and J ends, which lost 4 bases and 7 bases, there was a span of 12 bases. This CDR3 is 14 amino acids long. Germline V gene sequence: CDR1 SGDLS, CDR2 YYNGEE. CDR3 residues: CASSPHRGNSPLHF. CDR3 DNA: TGTGCCAGCAGCCCCCATAGGGGGAATTCACCCCTCCACTTT.

The chain employs TRBV5-6 and TRBJ2-1; D call uncertain. Germline V CDR1 and CDR2: SGHDT, YYEEEE. Trimming cost V 0 bases and J 3 bases, with 7 bases left between them. The length of the CDR3 is 14 residues. The CDR3 region has the DNA TGTGCCAGCAGCTTGGCTCTGGGCTACAATGAGCAGTTCTTC. Translating it yields CASSLALGYNEQFF.

A word on this clone: This CDR3 is also generated by other DNA sequences in the sample. The rearrangement links TRBV7-9 to TRBJ1-6; no reliable D call. The germline V gene encodes CDR1 SEHNR and CDR2 FQNEAQ (reference sequence). This CDR3 has 13 amino acids. The ends were cut back, 2 bases at V and 10 bases at J, with 9 bases in the middle. DNA for the CDR3: TGTGCCAGCAGCTTACATTCCTTATCACCCCTCCACTTT. Amino acids: CASSLHSLSPLHF.

V and J are TRBV27 and TRBJ1-2, with 7 bases matching TRBD1. CDR3 size: 14 residues. Germline CDR1 is MNHEY and CDR2 is SMNVEV (reference sequence). V lost 0 bases, J lost 5 bases, and 3 bases stayed unmatched. Written as DNA, the CDR3 is TGTGCCAGCAGTTTATCGATGACAGGGTATGGCTACACCTTC. Translating gives CASSLSMTGYGYTF.

This clone has just one count. V usage is TRBV2 and J usage is TRBJ2-5; TRBD1 might be the D (5 bases). The V gene's germline CDR1 is SNHLY and CDR2 FYNNEI. The CDR3 is 14 residues long. V lost 11 bases and J lost 0, with 16 bases in between. The CDR3 sequence: CAANLGQYQETQYF. CDR3 bases: TGTGCCGCCAATTTGGGGCAGTACCAAGAGACCCAGTACTTC.

This clone was recorded only once. The chain recombines TRBV5-1 with TRBJ2-6, with TRBD1 matching over 7 bases. The CDR3 totals 16 residues. Germline V lookup: CDR1 SGHRS, CDR2 YFSETQ. V shed 4 bases, J shed 1 base, and the junction held 5 bases outside the gene matches. As DNA, the CDR3 is TGCGCCAGCAGCCAAATACAGGGGTCTGGGGCCAACGTCCTGACTTTC. Its translation: CASSQIQGSGANVLTF.

The rearrangement uses TRBV5-6 and TRBJ2-3, with TRBD2 as a possible D gene (6 bases). Trimming cost V 4 bases and J 2 bases, with 11 bases left between them. The V gene's germline CDR1 is SGHDT and CDR2 YYEEEE. The CDR3 has 14 residues. CDR3 protein: CASSMGLSTDTQYF. The CDR3 region has the DNA TGTGCCAGCAGCATGGGACTTTCCACAGATACGCAGTATTTT.

The genes are TRBV11-2 and TRBJ2-1, with 9 bases that match TRBD2. V lost 3 bases to trimming and J lost 5 bases; unmatched junction nucleotides: 8. Germline lookup yields CDR1 SGHAT and CDR2 FQNNGV. The length of the CDR3 is 16 residues. The DNA of the CDR3 is TGTGCCAGCAGCTTTTCCCCGACTAGCGGCAACAATGAGCAGTTCTTC. It encodes CASSFSPTSGNNEQFF.

J is TRBJ1-1 and V is TRBV6-5; TRBD1 is a possible D gene (6 bases). V was clipped by 0 bases and J by 3 bases, with 11 bases between them. The V gene's germline CDR1 is MNHEY and CDR2 SVGAGI. The CDR3 runs to 15 residues. DNA for the CDR3: TGTGCCAGCAGTTACTCGAGGGGGGCGTACACTGAAGCTTTCTTT. It encodes CASSYSRGAYTEAFF.

This clone occurred once. The rearrangement joins TRBV7-9 to TRBJ1-2; D is uncertain. V was trimmed by 5 bases and J by 4 bases, leaving 14 bases between them. Germline V gene data show CDR1 as SEHNR and CDR2 as FQNEAQ (reference sequence). The CDR3 extends over 14 amino acids. This CDR3 reads CASSNGPQSYGYTF. DNA of the CDR3: TGTGCCAGCAGCAATGGGCCGCAGAGCTATGGCTACACCTTC.

This chain joins TRBV6-5 and TRBJ1-4; 7 bases agree with TRBD1. CDR3 length: 14 residues. Germline lookup yields CDR1 MNHEY and CDR2 SVGAGI. The V gene end was trimmed by 2 bases and the J gene end by 7 bases; junction bases not matched to a gene: 4. CDR3 in DNA: TGTGCCAGCAGTTACGCAGGGGGGGCTGAAAAACTGTTTTTT. Residues: CASSYAGGAEKLFF.

The chain uses TRBV2 and TRBJ1-2, with D perhaps matching TRBD1 (5 bases). Deletions cut 8 bases from V and 4 bases from J, with 11 bases between. The germline V gene has CDR1 SNHLY and CDR2 FYNNEI. This CDR3 region has 12 residues. CDR3 amino acids: CASRGAGYGYTF. As DNA, the CDR3 is TGTGCCAGCCGCGGGGCAGGCTATGGCTACACCTTC.

The chain combines TRBV21-1 with TRBJ2-2; the D call TRBD1 from the table was never checked on the DNA. TRBV21-1 is termed a pseudogene. The CDR3 is 13 amino acids. The CDR3 DNA sequence: TGTGCCAGCCAGACAGAGAACACCGGGGAGCTGTTTTTT. Translation: CASQTENTGELFF.

The chain recombines TRBV7-2 with TRBJ1-1; no clear D. The germline V gene has CDR1 SGHTA and CDR2 FQGNSA. Trimming left V 3 bases short and J 4 bases short, with 15 bases between. This CDR3 has 15 residues. CDR3 region: CASSLGVLGGTEAFF. The CDR3 DNA reads TGTGCCAGCAGCTTGGGTGTCCTTGGAGGCACTGAAGCTTTCTTT.

The chain couples TRBV6-5 to TRBJ2-3; 12 positions match TRBD2. The CDR3 sequence is 16 residues long. The ends lost 4 bases at V and 0 bases at J; junction bases unmatched: 2. Germline V CDR1 and CDR2: MNHEY, SVGAGI. CDR3 in DNA: TGTGCCAGCAGTTCGGGGACTAGCGGGAGCACAGATACGCAGTATTTT. This codes for CASSSGTSGSTDTQYF.

The chain combines TRBV12-5 with TRBJ2-1; 9 bases agree with TRBD1. The length of the CDR3 is 15 residues. Trimming cost V 5 bases and J 6 bases; bases outside gene matches: 8. Germline V lookup: CDR1 LGHNT, CDR2 FRNRAP. The CDR3: CASGPTGTGTNEQFF. The CDR3 DNA is TGTGCTAGTGGTCCGACCGGGACAGGGACCAATGAGCAGTTCTTC. The full variable domain, its missing parts supplied by reference TRBV12-5 and TRBJ2-1, is DARVTQTPRHKVTEMGQEVTMRCQPILGHNTVFWYRQTMMQGLELLAYFRNRAPLDDSGMPKDRFSAEMPDATLATLKIQPSEPRDSAVYFCASGPTGTGTNEQFFGPGTRLTVL.

CDR3 loop: CASSLKRERGNEQFF. CDR3 sequence (DNA): TGTGCCAGCAGCTTAAAGCGGGAGAGGGGCAATGAGCAGTTCTTC. The rearrangement joins TRBV7-8 to TRBJ2-1; 8 bases fit TRBD2. The germline V gene has CDR1 SGHVS and CDR2 FQNEAQ. V lost 2 bases to trimming and J lost 6 bases; unmatched junction nucleotides: 6. This CDR3 comprises 15 residues. The whole variable domain, remainder taken from reference TRBV7-8 and TRBJ2-1, is GAGVSQSPRYKVAKRGQDVALRCDPISGHVSLFWYQQALGQGPEFLTYFQNEAQLDKSGLPSDRFFAERPEGSVSTLKIQRTQQEDSAVYLCASSLKRERGNEQFFGPGTRLTVL.

The V call is TRBV19, the J call TRBJ1-4, with D unclear. CDR3 length: 13 amino acids. Trimming removed 6 bases from V and 3 bases from J, with 8 bases in between. CDR1 and CDR2 from the germline V gene are LNHDA and SQIVND (reference sequence). The CDR3 region has the DNA TGTGCCAGTAGGCGGAGGGCTAATGAAAAACTGTTTTTT. It codes for CASRRRANEKLFF.